Below, 15 T cell receptor beta chains from the same sample are listed, as sequenced in a study of cytomegalovirus exposure and HLA in healthy donors. Profiling relied on immunoSEQ multiplex PCR, and the TCRdb table lists in-frame clones only, not all of them. The table records 150,000 to 200,000 clones, about 95% of them present only once. The sample consisted of PBMCs. These receptors were taken from a woman between 18 and 29 years old in good health and CMV-seronegative.

This clone appeared once. Written as DNA, the CDR3 is TGCGCCAGCAGCTACGACTTAGCGGGGATTAGTAGGAATGAGCAGTTCTTC. It codes for CASSYDLAGISRNEQFF. The V gene is TRBV4-3, the J gene TRBJ2-1, with 8 bases lining up with TRBD2. The CDR3 sequence is 17 residues long. The germline CDR1 and CDR2 sequences are LGHNA and YSLEER. J gave up 7 bases and V 5 bases, and 16 bases lay outside the gene matches.

In nucleotides, the CDR3 is TGCGCCAGCAGCGGGGTGACTAGTCTAGAGACCCAGTACTTC. Protein product: CASSGVTSLETQYF. The rearrangement uses TRBV5-1 and TRBJ2-5; possibly TRBD2 for D (6 bases). Germline V gene lookup returns CDR1 SGHRS and CDR2 YFSETQ. The CDR3 contains 14 residues. Trimming cost V 4 bases and J 4 bases, with 14 bases left between them.

This chain links TRBV9 with TRBJ2-3; possibly TRBD2 for D (6 bases). This CDR3 contains 12 residues. Deletions cut 0 bases from V and 10 bases from J, with 9 bases between. CDR1 and CDR2 from the germline V gene are SGDLS and YYNGEE. The CDR3 DNA sequence: TGTGCCAGCAGCGTAGAAACTAGCCCGCAGTATTTT. Translated, it gives CASSVETSPQYF.

This sequence joins TRBV7-6 and TRBJ2-4; a weak D match, TRBD2 (6 bases). CDR1 and CDR2 (germline): SGHVS, FNYEAQ. Deletions cut 5 bases from V and 6 bases from J, with 17 bases between. This CDR3 contains 15 residues. CDR3 residues: CASSTSGTYGNIQYF. Written as DNA, the CDR3 is TGTGCCAGCAGCACCTCCGGGACTTATGGAAACATTCAGTACTTC.

V and J are TRBV27 and TRBJ1-2; no firm D call. V was cut by 0 bases and J by 3 bases, with 5 bases left in between. Germline V gene sequence: CDR1 MNHEY, CDR2 SMNVEV (reference sequence). This CDR3 spans 13 amino acids. The CDR3 nucleotides are TGTGCCAGCAGTTTATCGCGGTACTATGGCTACACCTTC. It specifies CASSLSRYYGYTF.

The gene calls are TRBV4-1 and TRBJ2-7; 9 nucleotides line up with TRBD1. The CDR3 has 15 amino acids. With V trimmed by 3 bases and J by 3 bases, 6 bases remained unmatched. Germline V CDR1 and CDR2: MGHRA, YSYEKL. The CDR3 nucleotides are TGCGCCAGCAGCCATAGGACAGGGGTCAGCTACGAGCAGTACTTC. Protein sequence: CASSHRTGVSYEQYF.

V gene TRBV2 combines with J gene TRBJ1-4, with D possibly TRBD1 on 5 matching bases. The CDR3 totals 15 residues. With 1 base removed from V and 7 bases from J, the gap between germline ends came to 13 bases. Per germline, CDR1 SNHLY and CDR2 FYNNEI. The CDR3 DNA reads TGTGCCAGCAGTGAAGGGCAGGGTATGGGTGAAAAACTGTTTTTT. It specifies CASSEGQGMGEKLFF.

Written as DNA, the CDR3 is TGTGCCAGCAGTGTACTAGCGGGGGGGCCGGTTGAGCAGTTCTTC. It specifies CASSVLAGGPVEQFF. The rearrangement joins TRBV2 to TRBJ2-1, with TRBD2 matching over 13 bases. J lost 9 bases, V lost 4 bases, and 6 bases had no gene match. The germline V gene encodes CDR1 SNHLY and CDR2 FYNNEI. This CDR3 contains 15 residues.

The chain carries TRBV2 and TRBJ1-2; no clear D. Germline lookup yields CDR1 SNHLY and CDR2 FYNNEI. V was cut by 1 base and J by 0 bases, with 9 bases left in between. CDR3 size: 15 residues. The DNA of the CDR3 is TGTGCCAGCAGTGAAGTGTACAGAGCTAACTATGGCTACACCTTC. It is translated as CASSEVYRANYGYTF.

On this clone: The sample holds other DNA sequences that translate to the same CDR3. The CDR3 sequence: CASSYRDRGGYEQYF. In DNA form, the CDR3 reads TGTGCCAGCAGTTACCGGGACAGGGGGGGCTACGAGCAGTACTTC. This chain connects TRBV6-5 to TRBJ2-7; 11 bases agree with TRBD1. Germline CDR1 is MNHEY and CDR2 is SVGAGI. The CDR3 is 15 residues long. V dropped 2 bases and J dropped 3; count of bases not matched to a gene: 3.

V usage is TRBV4-1 and J usage is TRBJ1-1; the D gene is possibly TRBD1 (5 bases). V dropped 9 bases and J dropped 0 bases, with 17 bases sitting between them. This CDR3 comprises 15 residues. In germline, CDR1 is MGHRA, CDR2 YSYEKL. CDR3 DNA: TGCGCCAGTAATGAGGCTATGACAGTGAACACTGAAGCTTTCTTT. Protein sequence: CASNEAMTVNTEAFF.

This sequence joins TRBV4-1 and TRBJ1-2; 7 nucleotides line up with TRBD1. V gave up 3 bases and J gave up 8 bases; unmatched junction bases: 3. Germline V gives CDR1 MGHRA, CDR2 YSYEKL. CDR3 size: 12 residues. The CDR3 nucleotides read TGCGCCAGCAGCCATACAGGGGTCGGCTACACCTTC. As protein: CASSHTGVGYTF.

The chain carries TRBV19 and TRBJ2-1; tentatively, D is TRBD1 (6 bases). Trimming pared 7 bases from V and 8 bases from J, leaving 21 bases between. CDR1 and CDR2 from the germline V gene are LNHDA and SQIVND (reference sequence). The CDR3 spans 15 residues. CDR3 amino acids: CASKTRGRGNDEQFF. CDR3 bases: TGTGCCAGTAAGACGAGGGGCAGGGGTAATGATGAGCAGTTCTTC. The variable domain in full, completed from reference TRBV19 and TRBJ2-1, reads DGGITQSPKYLFRKEGQNVTLSCEQNLNHDAMYWYRQDPGQGLRLIYYSQIVNDFQKGDIAEGYSVSREKKESFPLTVTSAQKNPTAFYLCASKTRGRGNDEQFFGPGTRLTVL.

This clone was found once. The chain employs TRBV7-2 and TRBJ2-2; no clear D. The germline CDR1 and CDR2 sequences are SGHTA and FQGNSA. Trimming stripped 1 base from V and 4 bases from J, with 13 bases between. This CDR3 contains 16 residues. Here the CDR3 DNA reads TGTGCCAGCAGCTTAGTTCCTGACTCTCGCACCGGGGAGCTGTTTTTT. The encoded protein is CASSLVPDSRTGELFF.

The rearrangement joins TRBV30 to TRBJ2-1; the match to TRBD2 covers 8 bases. The germline CDR1 and CDR2 sequences are GTSNPN and SVGIG (reference sequence). The V segment lost 2 bases and the J segment 5 bases; nucleotides outside the gene matches: 5. This CDR3 is built from 14 residues. CDR3 sequence: CAWSRGGLNNEQFF. In DNA, the CDR3 is TGTGCCTGGAGTCGCGGGGGGCTGAACAATGAGCAGTTCTTC.